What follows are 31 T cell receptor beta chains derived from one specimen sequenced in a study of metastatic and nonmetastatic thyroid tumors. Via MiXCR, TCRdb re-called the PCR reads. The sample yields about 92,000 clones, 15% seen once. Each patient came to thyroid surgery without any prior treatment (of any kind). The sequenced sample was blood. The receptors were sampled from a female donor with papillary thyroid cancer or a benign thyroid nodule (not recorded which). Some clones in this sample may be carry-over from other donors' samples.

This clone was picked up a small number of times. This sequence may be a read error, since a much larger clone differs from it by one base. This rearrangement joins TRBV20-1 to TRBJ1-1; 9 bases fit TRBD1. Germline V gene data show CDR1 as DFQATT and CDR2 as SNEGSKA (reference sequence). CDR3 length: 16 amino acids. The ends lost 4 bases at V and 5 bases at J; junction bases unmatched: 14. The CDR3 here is CSANPLQGAVQTEAFF. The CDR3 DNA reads TGCAGTGCTAATCCCCTACAGGGGGCGGTACAGACTGAAGCTTTCTTT.

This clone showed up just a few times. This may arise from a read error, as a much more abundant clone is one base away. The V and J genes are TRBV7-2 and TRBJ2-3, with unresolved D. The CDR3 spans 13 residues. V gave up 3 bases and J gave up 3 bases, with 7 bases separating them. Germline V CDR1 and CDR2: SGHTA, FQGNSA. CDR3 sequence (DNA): TGTGCCAGCAGCTTCATTCTGACAGATACGCAGTATTTT. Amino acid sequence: CASSFILTDTQYF.

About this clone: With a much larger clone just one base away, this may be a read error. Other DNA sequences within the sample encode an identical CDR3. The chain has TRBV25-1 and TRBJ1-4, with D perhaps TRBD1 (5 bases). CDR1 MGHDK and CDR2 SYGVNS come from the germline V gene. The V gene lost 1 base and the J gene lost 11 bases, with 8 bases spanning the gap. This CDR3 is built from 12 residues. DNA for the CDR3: TGTGCCAGCAGTGAATTGGGGGGGAAACTGTTTTTT. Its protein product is CASSELGGKLFF. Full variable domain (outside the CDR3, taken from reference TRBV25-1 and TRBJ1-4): EADIYQTPRYLVIGTGKKITLECSQTMGHDKMYWYQQDPGMELHLIHYSYGVNSTEKGDLSSESTVSRIRTEHFPLTLESARPSHTSQYLCASSELGGKLFFGSGTQLSVL.

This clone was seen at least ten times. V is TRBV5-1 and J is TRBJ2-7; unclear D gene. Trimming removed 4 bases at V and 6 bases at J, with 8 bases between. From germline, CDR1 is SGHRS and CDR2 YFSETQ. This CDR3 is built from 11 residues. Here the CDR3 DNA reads TGCGCCAGCAGCGGAGATAGCGAGCAGTACTTC. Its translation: CASSGDSEQYF.

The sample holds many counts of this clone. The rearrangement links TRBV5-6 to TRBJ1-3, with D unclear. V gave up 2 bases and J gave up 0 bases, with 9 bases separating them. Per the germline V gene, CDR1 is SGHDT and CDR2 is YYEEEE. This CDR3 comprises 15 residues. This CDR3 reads CASSLRQRSGNTIYF. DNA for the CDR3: TGTGCCAGCAGCTTAAGACAACGCTCTGGAAACACCATATATTTT.

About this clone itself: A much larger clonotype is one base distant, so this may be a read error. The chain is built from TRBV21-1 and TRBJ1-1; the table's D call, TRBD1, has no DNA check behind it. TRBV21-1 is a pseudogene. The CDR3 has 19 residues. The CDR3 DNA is TGTGCCAGCAGAGTAAACTCCCTCTCCCCCCAGGGGACCAACACTGAAGCTTTCTTT. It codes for CASRVNSLSPQGTNTEAFF.

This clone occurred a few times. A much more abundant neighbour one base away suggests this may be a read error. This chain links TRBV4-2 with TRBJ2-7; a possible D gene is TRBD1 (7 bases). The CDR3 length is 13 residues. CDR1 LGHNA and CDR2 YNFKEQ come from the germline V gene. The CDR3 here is CASSPQGGYERYF. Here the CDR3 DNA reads TGTGCCAGCAGCCCGCAGGGGGGCTACGAGCGGTACTTC.

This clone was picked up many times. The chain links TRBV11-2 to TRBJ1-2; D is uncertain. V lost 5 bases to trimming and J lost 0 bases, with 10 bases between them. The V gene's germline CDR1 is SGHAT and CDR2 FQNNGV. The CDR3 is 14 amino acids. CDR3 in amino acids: CASSQGPANYGYTF. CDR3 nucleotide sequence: TGTGCCAGCAGCCAAGGCCCAGCTAACTATGGCTACACCTTC.

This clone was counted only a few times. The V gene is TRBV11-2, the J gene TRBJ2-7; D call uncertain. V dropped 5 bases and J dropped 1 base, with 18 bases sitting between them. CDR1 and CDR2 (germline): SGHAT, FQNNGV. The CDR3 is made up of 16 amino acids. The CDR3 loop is CASSPAARSSSYEQYF. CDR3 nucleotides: TGTGCCAGCAGCCCCGCGGCCAGGTCCTCGTCCTACGAGCAGTACTTC.

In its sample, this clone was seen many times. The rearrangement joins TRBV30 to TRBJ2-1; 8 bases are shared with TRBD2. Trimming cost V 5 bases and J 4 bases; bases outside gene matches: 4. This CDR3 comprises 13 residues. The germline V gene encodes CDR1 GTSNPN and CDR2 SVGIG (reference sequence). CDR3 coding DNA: TGTGCCTGGGCTAGCGGGCAGTACAATGAGCAGTTCTTC. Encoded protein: CAWASGQYNEQFF.

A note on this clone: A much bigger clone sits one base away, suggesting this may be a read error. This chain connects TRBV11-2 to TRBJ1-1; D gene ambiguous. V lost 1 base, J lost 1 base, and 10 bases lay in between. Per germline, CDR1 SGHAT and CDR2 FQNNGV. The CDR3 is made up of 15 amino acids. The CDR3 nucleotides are TGTGCCAGCAGCTTAGTACCGGACGGGAACACTGAAGCTTTCTTT. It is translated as CASSLVPDGNTEAFF.

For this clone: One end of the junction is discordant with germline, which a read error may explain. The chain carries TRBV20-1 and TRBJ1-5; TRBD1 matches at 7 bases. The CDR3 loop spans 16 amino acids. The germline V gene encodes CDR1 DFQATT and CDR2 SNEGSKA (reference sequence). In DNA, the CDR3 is TGCAGTGCTAGAGGAGACAGGGAGAGGAACAATCAGACCCAGCATTTT. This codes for CSARGDRERNNQTQHF.

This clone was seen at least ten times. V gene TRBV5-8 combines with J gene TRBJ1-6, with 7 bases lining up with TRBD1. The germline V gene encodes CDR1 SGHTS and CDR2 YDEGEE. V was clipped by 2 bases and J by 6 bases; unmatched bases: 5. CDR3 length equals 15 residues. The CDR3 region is CASSFLGQINSPLHF. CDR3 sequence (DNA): TGTGCCAGCAGCTTTTTGGGACAGATTAATTCACCCCTCCACTTT.

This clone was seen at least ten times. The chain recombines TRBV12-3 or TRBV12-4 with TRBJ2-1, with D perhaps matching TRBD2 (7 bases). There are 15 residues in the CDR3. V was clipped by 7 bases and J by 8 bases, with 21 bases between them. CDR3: CASTPGGRGNYEQFF. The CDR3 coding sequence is TGTGCCAGCACCCCTGGGGGGCGGGGGAACTATGAGCAGTTCTTC.

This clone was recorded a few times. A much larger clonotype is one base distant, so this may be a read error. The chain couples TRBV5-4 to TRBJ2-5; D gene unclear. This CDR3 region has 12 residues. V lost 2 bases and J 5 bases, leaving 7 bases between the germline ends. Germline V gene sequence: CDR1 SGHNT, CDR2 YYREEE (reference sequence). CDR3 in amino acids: CASSFGSETQYF. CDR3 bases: TGTGCCAGCAGCTTTGGCAGTGAGACCCAGTACTTC.

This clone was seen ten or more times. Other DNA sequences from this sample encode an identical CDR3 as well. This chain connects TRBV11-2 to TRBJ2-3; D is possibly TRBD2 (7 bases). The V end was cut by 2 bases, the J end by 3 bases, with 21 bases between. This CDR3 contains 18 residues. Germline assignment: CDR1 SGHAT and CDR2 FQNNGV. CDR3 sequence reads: CASSLWGDAGAGTDTQYF. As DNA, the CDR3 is TGTGCCAGCAGCTTATGGGGGGATGCGGGGGCGGGAACAGATACGCAGTATTTT.

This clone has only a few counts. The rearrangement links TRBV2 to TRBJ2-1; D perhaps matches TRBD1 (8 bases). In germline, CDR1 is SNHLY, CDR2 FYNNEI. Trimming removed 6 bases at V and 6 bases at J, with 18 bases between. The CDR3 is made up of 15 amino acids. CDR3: CASSDPNRGGNEQFF. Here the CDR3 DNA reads TGTGCCAGCAGCGACCCAAACAGGGGGGGCAATGAGCAGTTCTTC.

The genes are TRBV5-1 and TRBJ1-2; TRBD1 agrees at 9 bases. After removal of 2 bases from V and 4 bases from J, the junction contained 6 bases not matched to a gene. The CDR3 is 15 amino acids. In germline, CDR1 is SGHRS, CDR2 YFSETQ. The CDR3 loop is CASSFRDRDRYGYTF. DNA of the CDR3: TGCGCCAGCAGCTTCCGGGACAGGGACCGCTATGGCTACACCTTC.

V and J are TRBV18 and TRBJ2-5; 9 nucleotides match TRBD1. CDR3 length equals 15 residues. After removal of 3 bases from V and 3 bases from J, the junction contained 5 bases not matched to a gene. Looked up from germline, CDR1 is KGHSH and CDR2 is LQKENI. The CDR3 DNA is TGTGCCAGCTCACCCGGGACAGGGCGGAAAGAGACCCAGTACTTC. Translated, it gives CASSPGTGRKETQYF. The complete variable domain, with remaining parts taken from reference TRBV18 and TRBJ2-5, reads NAGVMQNPRHLVRRRGQEARLRCSPMKGHSHVYWYRQLPEEGLKFMVYLQKENIIDESGMPKERFSAEFPKEGPSILRIQQVVRGDSAAYFCASSPGTGRKETQYFGPGTRLLVL.

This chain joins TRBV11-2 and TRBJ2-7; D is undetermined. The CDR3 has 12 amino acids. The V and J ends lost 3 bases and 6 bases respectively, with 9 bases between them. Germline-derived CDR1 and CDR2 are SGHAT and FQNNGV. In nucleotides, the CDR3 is TGTGCCAGCAGCTTCATATGGGGCGAGCAGTACTTC. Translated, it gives CASSFIWGEQYF.

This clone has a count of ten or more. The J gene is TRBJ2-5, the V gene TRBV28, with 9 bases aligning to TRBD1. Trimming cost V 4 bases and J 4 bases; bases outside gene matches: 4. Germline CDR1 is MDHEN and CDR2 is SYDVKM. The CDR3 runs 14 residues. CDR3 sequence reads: CASSSGQGRETQYF. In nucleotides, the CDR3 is TGTGCCAGCAGTTCGGGACAGGGCCGAGAGACCCAGTACTTC.

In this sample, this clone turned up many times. DNA for the CDR3: TGTGCCAGCAGTGCGACGAGGGGACTCATTGACAGGACTAGCACAGATACGCAGTATTTT. Its translation: CASSATRGLIDRTSTDTQYF. The chain carries TRBV6-4 and TRBJ2-3; D tentatively fits TRBD1 or TRBD2 (6 bases each). CDR1 MRHNA and CDR2 SNTAGT come from the germline V gene. CDR3 size: 20 residues. Deletions cut 4 bases from V and 0 bases from J, with 26 bases between.

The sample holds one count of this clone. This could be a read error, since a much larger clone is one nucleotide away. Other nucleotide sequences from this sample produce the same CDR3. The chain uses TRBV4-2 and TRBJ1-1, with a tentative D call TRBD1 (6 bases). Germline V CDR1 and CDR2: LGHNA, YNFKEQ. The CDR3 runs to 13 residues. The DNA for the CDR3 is TGTGCCAGCCGCTTTTACCAGGGGTCTGAAGCCTTCTTT. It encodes CASRFYQGSEAFF.

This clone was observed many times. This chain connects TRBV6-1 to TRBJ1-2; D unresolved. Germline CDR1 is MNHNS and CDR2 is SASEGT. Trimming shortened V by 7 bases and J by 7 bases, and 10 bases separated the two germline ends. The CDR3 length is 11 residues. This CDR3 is CASMRVLGYTF. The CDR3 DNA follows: TGTGCCAGCATGAGGGTTCTTGGCTACACCTTC.

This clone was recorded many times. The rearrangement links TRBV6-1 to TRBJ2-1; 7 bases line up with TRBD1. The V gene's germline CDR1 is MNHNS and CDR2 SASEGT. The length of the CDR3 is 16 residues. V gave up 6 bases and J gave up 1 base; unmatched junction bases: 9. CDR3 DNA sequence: TGTGCCAGCAGCCTATACCAGGGGGTGTCCTACAATGAGCAGTTCTTC. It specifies CASSLYQGVSYNEQFF.

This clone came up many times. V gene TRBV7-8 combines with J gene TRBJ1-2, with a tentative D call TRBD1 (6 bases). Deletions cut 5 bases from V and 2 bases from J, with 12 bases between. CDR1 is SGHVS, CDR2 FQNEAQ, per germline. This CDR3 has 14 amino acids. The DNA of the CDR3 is TGTGCCAGCAGCCTACTTACAGGGAACTATGGCTACACCTTC. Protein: CASSLLTGNYGYTF.

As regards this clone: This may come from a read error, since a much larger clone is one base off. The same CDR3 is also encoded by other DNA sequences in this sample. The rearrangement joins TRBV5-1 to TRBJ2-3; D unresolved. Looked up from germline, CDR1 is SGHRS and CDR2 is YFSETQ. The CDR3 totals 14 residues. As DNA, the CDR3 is TGCGCCAGCAGCTTGGGCTTCGGCACAGATACTCAGTATTTT. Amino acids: CASSLGFGTDTQYF.

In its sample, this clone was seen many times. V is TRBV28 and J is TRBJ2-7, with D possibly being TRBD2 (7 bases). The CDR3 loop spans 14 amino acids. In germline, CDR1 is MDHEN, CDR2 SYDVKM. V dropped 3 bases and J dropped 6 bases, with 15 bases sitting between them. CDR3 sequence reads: CASSFTGGRSEQYF. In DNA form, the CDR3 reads TGTGCCAGCAGTTTCACCGGGGGGCGCTCCGAGCAGTACTTC.

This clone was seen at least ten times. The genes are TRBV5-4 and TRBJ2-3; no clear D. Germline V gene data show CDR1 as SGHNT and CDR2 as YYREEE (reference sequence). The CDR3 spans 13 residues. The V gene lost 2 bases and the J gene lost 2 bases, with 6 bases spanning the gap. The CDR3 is CASSLGITDTQYF. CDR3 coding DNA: TGTGCCAGCAGCTTAGGGATCACAGATACGCAGTATTTT.

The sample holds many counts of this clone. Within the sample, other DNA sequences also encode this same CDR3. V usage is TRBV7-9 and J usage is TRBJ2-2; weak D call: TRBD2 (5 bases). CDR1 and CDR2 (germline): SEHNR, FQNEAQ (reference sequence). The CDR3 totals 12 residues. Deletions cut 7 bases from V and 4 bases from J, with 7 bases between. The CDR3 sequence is CASTRGTGELFF. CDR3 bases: TGTGCCAGCACACGGGGCACCGGGGAGCTGTTTTTT.

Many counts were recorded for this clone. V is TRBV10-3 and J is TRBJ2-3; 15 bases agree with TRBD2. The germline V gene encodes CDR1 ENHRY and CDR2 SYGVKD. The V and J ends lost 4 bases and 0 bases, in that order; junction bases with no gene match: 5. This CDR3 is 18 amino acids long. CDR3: CAISAGLAGGRSTDTQYF. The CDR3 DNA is TGTGCCATCAGTGCTGGACTAGCGGGGGGGCGAAGCACAGATACGCAGTATTTT.